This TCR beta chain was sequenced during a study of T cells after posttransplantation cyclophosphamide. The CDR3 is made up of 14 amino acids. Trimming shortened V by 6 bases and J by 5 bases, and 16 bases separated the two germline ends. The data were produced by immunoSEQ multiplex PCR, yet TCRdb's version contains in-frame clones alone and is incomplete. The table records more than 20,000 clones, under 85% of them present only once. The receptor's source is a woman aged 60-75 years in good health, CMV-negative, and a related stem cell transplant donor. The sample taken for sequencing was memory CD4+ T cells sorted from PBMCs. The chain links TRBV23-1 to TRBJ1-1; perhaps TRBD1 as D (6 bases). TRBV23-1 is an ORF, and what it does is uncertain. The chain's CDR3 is CASSEQGYGTEAFF. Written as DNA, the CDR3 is TGCGCCAGCAGCGAGCAGGGGTATGGAACTGAAGCTTTCTTT.